Below, 25 T cell receptor beta chains from the same sample are listed, as sequenced in a study of T cell responses to AZD1222 COVID-19 vaccine. The data were produced by immunoSEQ multiplex PCR, yet TCRdb's version contains in-frame clones alone and is incomplete. This sample has 95,000 to 150,000 clones, with 75% to 90% found just once. The material sequenced was peripheral blood, taken on day 0 of AZD1222 vaccination. The receptors here all came from an adult in good health.

The chain uses TRBV5-4 and TRBJ2-2, with TRBD1 matching 9 bases. V lost 6 bases to trimming and J lost 6 bases; unmatched junction nucleotides: 12. The CDR3 extends over 16 amino acids. Per germline, CDR1 SGHNT and CDR2 YYREEE (reference sequence). DNA for the CDR3: TGTGCCAGCACCCCCTGGGGACAGGGTCGGTCCGGGGAGCTGTTTTTT. Residues: CASTPWGQGRSGELFF. Complete variable domain (other parts from reference TRBV5-4 and TRBJ2-2): ETGVTQSPTHLIKTRGQQVTLRCSSQSGHNTVSWYQQALGQGPQFIFQYYREEENGRGNFPPRFSGLQFPNYSSELNVNALELDDSALYLCASTPWGQGRSGELFFGEGSRLTVL.

The V gene is TRBV14, the J gene TRBJ2-7; tentatively, D is TRBD2 (5 bases). V lost 0 bases and J lost 7, with 10 bases in between. The germline gives CDR1 SGHDN, CDR2 FVKESK. The CDR3 runs 13 residues. The CDR3 DNA sequence: TGTGCCAGCAGCCAAGATTGGACGGGGGAGCAGTACTTC. Its translation: CASSQDWTGEQYF.

V and J are TRBV30 and TRBJ1-1; D remains unclear. CDR1 and CDR2 (germline): GTSNPN, SVGIG (reference sequence). The CDR3 covers 12 residues. V was trimmed by 2 bases and J by 0 bases, leaving 4 bases between them. The CDR3 loop is CAWSWMNTEAFF. In nucleotides, the CDR3 is TGTGCCTGGAGTTGGATGAACACTGAAGCTTTCTTT.

The chain employs TRBV18 and TRBJ1-2; D is unresolved. The CDR3 runs to 13 residues. The V gene's germline CDR1 is KGHSH and CDR2 LQKENI. Trimming took off 3 bases at V and 2 bases at J, with 7 bases between the two ends. CDR3 sequence reads: CASSPGENYGYTF. The CDR3 DNA reads TGTGCCAGCTCACCTGGGGAAAACTATGGCTACACCTTC.

The chain is built from TRBV19 and TRBJ1-1; no reliable D call. The length of the CDR3 is 14 residues. V lost 5 bases and J lost 0, with 10 bases in between. CDR1 and CDR2 (germline): LNHDA, SQIVND (reference sequence). This CDR3 is CASSAGRLNTEAFF. The CDR3 DNA follows: TGTGCCAGTAGTGCCGGACGGTTGAACACTGAAGCTTTCTTT.

The V and J genes are TRBV2 and TRBJ2-7; TRBD1 agrees at 8 bases. The CDR3 is made up of 15 amino acids. Germline values: CDR1 SNHLY, CDR2 FYNNEI. V was pared by 3 bases and J by 5 bases, with 9 bases of the junction left unmatched. The CDR3 nucleotides read TGTGCCAGCAGTGAGGACCGGACAGGGCTCGACGAGCAGTACTTC. This codes for CASSEDRTGLDEQYF.

A single count supports this clone. This rearrangement joins TRBV11-2 to TRBJ2-7; possibly TRBD2 for D (5 bases). The CDR3 runs to 16 residues. Germline V gives CDR1 SGHAT, CDR2 FQNNGV. V gave up 1 base and J gave up 2 bases, with 15 bases separating them. The CDR3 bases are TGTGCCAGCAGCTTAGTTATAAGCGGACTCCCCTACGAGCAGTACTTC. Its translation is CASSLVISGLPYEQYF.

For the CDR3, the DNA is TGTGCCAGCAGGGCGGGCTCTGGAAACACCATATATTTT. This codes for CASRAGSGNTIYF. V gene TRBV2 combines with J gene TRBJ1-3; D gene uncertain. Trimming removed 6 bases at V and 0 bases at J, with 6 bases between. Germline V gene sequence: CDR1 SNHLY, CDR2 FYNNEI. The CDR3 runs to 13 residues.

The chain couples TRBV12-2 to TRBJ2-7; the D segment call TRBD2 is taken from the table without a DNA check. TRBV12-2 is an annotated pseudogene. The CDR3 is 16 residues long. The DNA for the CDR3 is TGTGCAAGTCGCTTAGCGAGGGGACTAGCGCCCTACGAGCAGTACTTC. This sequence encodes CASRLARGLAPYEQYF.

This clone was seen more than once but under ten times. The J gene is TRBJ2-7, the V gene TRBV6-2 or TRBV6-3; D perhaps matches TRBD1 (6 bases). This CDR3 is built from 16 residues. The germline V and J ends were trimmed by 2 bases and 0 bases, with 14 bases remaining between them. CDR1 is MNHEY and CDR2 is SVGEGT in the germline V gene. The CDR3 spells CASSYPLDSFSYEQYF. The CDR3 DNA sequence: TGTGCCAGCAGTTACCCTCTGGACAGCTTCTCCTACGAGCAGTACTTC.

This sequence joins TRBV29-1 and TRBJ1-2; no clear D gene. CDR1 is SQVTM and CDR2 is ANQGSEA in the germline V gene. V dropped 2 bases and J dropped 9 bases, with 13 bases sitting between them. CDR3 length: 12 residues. The CDR3, as DNA: TGCAGCGTTGAAAAGGTCACTGCAAGCTACACCTTC. It specifies CSVEKVTASYTF.

The V and J genes are TRBV12-5 and TRBJ1-1; TRBD1 matches 8 bases. Germline values: CDR1 LGHNT, CDR2 FRNRAP. Germline trimming cut 5 bases from V and 0 bases from J; bases unmatched to any gene: 5. The CDR3 consists of 15 residues. CDR3 region: CASGTTGGMNTEAFF. The CDR3 DNA reads as TGTGCTAGTGGTACCACAGGGGGAATGAACACTGAAGCTTTCTTT.

The chain joins TRBV15 to TRBJ2-2; D remains unclear. V lost 5 bases and J lost 7, with 8 bases in between. Germline lookup yields CDR1 LNHNV and CDR2 YYDKDF (reference sequence). The CDR3 is made up of 12 amino acids. The CDR3 is CATSRANGELFF. The CDR3 nucleotides read TGTGCCACCAGCCGAGCCAACGGGGAGCTGTTTTTT. The variable domain in full, completed from reference TRBV15 and TRBJ2-2, reads DAMVIQNPRYQVTQFGKPVTLSCSQTLNHNVMYWYQQKSSQAPKLLFHYYDKDFNNEADTPDNFQSRRPNTSFCFLDIRSPGLGDTAMYLCATSRANGELFFGEGSRLTVL.

This chain joins TRBV30 and TRBJ1-2; perhaps TRBD1 as D (5 bases). V shed 3 bases and J shed 5 bases, with 7 bases lying between them. The CDR3 length is 11 residues. Germline V lookup: CDR1 GTSNPN, CDR2 SVGIG (reference sequence). The CDR3 nucleotides are TGTGCCTGGAGACGACAGTATGGCTACACCTTC. It yields the protein CAWRRQYGYTF.

The J gene is TRBJ1-1, the V gene TRBV28; D not resolved. Per germline, CDR1 MDHEN and CDR2 SYDVKM. This CDR3 contains 10 residues. V shed 5 bases and J shed 7 bases, with 5 bases lying between them. CDR3 residues: CASSDGEAFF. CDR3 bases: TGTGCCAGCAGTGACGGTGAAGCTTTCTTT.

The V gene is TRBV7-2, the J gene TRBJ1-4; 7 bases line up with TRBD1. This CDR3 is built from 16 residues. The V gene end was trimmed by 1 base and the J gene end by 8 bases; junction bases not matched to a gene: 10. Germline values: CDR1 SGHTA, CDR2 FQGNSA. The CDR3 reads CASSLETGFVGEKLFF. DNA for the CDR3: TGTGCCAGCAGCTTAGAGACAGGGTTCGTTGGGGAAAAACTGTTTTTT. Full variable domain (remainder filled in from reference TRBV7-2 and TRBJ1-4): GAGVSQSPSNKVTEKGKDVELRCDPISGHTALYWYRQSLGQGLEFLIYFQGNSAPDKSGLPSDRFSAERTGGSVSTLTIQRTQQEDSAVYLCASSLETGFVGEKLFFGSGTQLSVL.

This rearrangement joins TRBV5-1 to TRBJ2-2; possibly TRBD1 for D (6 bases). Between the trimmed V and J ends, which lost 7 bases and 2 bases, there was a span of 12 bases. The germline V gene encodes CDR1 SGHRS and CDR2 YFSETQ. The CDR3 consists of 14 residues. CDR3 sequence (DNA): TGCGCCAGCGTGCCGGGACACAACACCGGGGAGCTGTTTTTT. It is translated as CASVPGHNTGELFF.

This clone was picked up one time. This chain joins TRBV3-1 (or the pseudogene TRBV3-2) and TRBJ2-7, with D maybe TRBD1 (5 bases). The CDR3 loop spans 15 amino acids. V lost 4 bases, J lost 2 bases, and 15 bases lay in between. Germline-derived CDR1 and CDR2 are LGHDT and YNNKEL (reference sequence). The CDR3 DNA sequence: TGTGCCAGCAGCCGAGACGACAGTGCTGCCTACGAGCAGTACTTC. Residues: CASSRDDSAAYEQYF.

The V call is TRBV28, the J call TRBJ1-5; 10 bases line up with TRBD1. Germline assignment: CDR1 MDHEN and CDR2 SYDVKM. CDR3 length: 18 residues. The V segment lost 0 bases and the J segment 0 bases; nucleotides outside the gene matches: 5. DNA of the CDR3: TGTGCCAGCAGTTTATGGGGGACAGGGGAATATAGCAATCAGCCCCAGCATTTT. Amino acids: CASSLWGTGEYSNQPQHF.

The chain recombines TRBV28 with TRBJ2-1; 7 bases align to TRBD1. The CDR3 is made up of 15 amino acids. Trimming at V came to 4 bases and at J to 4 bases, leaving 7 bases not matched to a gene. CDR1 and CDR2 from the germline V gene are MDHEN and SYDVKM. For the CDR3, the DNA is TGTGCCAGCAGTTCCGACAGGGCCATTTACAATGAGCAGTTCTTC. This sequence encodes CASSSDRAIYNEQFF.

The chain employs TRBV7-9 and TRBJ2-1; TRBD2 might be the D (6 bases). V lost 6 bases to trimming and J lost 5 bases, with 20 bases between them. Germline V gene sequence: CDR1 SEHNR, CDR2 FQNEAQ (reference sequence). The CDR3 sequence is 16 residues long. As DNA, the CDR3 is TGTGCCAGCAGGCCAGTGGAGGAGGGACCTAACAATGAGCAGTTCTTC. Residues: CASRPVEEGPNNEQFF. The entire variable domain, with the rest obtained from reference TRBV7-9 and TRBJ2-1, is as follows: DTGVSQNPRHKITKRGQNVTFRCDPISEHNRLYWYRQTLGQGPEFLTYFQNEAQLEKSRLLSDRFSAERPKGSFSTLEIQRTEQGDSAMYLCASRPVEEGPNNEQFFGPGTRLTVL.

The rearrangement joins TRBV9 to TRBJ1-3, with D possibly being TRBD1 (6 bases). This CDR3 is built from 16 residues. V lost 0 bases and J lost 4, with 14 bases in between. Germline loops: CDR1 SGDLS, CDR2 YYNGEE. DNA for the CDR3: TGTGCCAGCAGCGTAGGGGGAGGGGGACTCGGAAACACCATATATTTT. Residues: CASSVGGGGLGNTIYF.

This chain links TRBV30 with TRBJ2-5; D perhaps matches TRBD2 (5 bases). Trimming removed 2 bases at V and 3 bases at J, with 10 bases between. In germline, CDR1 is GTSNPN, CDR2 SVGIG (reference sequence). The length of the CDR3 is 13 residues. As DNA, the CDR3 is TGTGCCTGGAGTAGGAGCGGAAAAGAGACCCAGTACTTC. It codes for CAWSRSGKETQYF.

This chain joins TRBV4-3 and TRBJ1-5; possible D gene TRBD1, 6 bases. The germline V gene has CDR1 LGHNA and CDR2 YSLEER. Trimming removed 0 bases at V and 0 bases at J, with 18 bases between. This CDR3 comprises 19 residues. The CDR3 nucleotides are TGCGCCAGCAGCCAAGACTGGTCGGGGGCGGGGTATAGCAATCAGCCCCAGCATTTT. This gives the protein CASSQDWSGAGYSNQPQHF.

This clone turned up a few times. The chain has TRBV9 and TRBJ2-2; D possibly uses TRBD1 or TRBD2 (6 bases each). This CDR3 region has 16 residues. CDR1 SGDLS and CDR2 YYNGEE come from the germline V gene. The V gene lost 4 bases and the J gene lost 2 bases, with 15 bases spanning the gap. CDR3 loop: CASSTLGGTNTGELFF. In DNA, the CDR3 is TGTGCCAGCAGCACCCTGGGGGGCACCAACACCGGGGAGCTGTTTTTT.